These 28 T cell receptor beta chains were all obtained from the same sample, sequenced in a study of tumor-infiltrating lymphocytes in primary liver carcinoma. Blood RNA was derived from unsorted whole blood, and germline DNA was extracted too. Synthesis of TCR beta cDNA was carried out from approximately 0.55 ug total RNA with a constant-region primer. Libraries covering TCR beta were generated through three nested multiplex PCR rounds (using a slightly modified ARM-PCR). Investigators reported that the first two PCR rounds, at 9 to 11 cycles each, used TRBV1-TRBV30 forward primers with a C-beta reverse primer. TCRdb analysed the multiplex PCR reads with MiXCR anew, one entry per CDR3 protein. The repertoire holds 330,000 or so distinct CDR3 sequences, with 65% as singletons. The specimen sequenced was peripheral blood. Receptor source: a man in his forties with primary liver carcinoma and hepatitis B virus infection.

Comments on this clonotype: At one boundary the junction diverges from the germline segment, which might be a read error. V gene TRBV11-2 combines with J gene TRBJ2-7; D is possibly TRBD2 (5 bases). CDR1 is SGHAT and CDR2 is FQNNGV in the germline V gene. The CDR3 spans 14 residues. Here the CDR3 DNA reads TGTGCCAGCTGCCCTTGTGGAGGATTCGGCGAGCAGTGCTTC. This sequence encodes CASCPCGGFGEQCF. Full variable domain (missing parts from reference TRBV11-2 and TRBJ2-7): EAGVAQSPRYKIIEKRQSVAFWCNPISGHATLYWYQQILGQGPKLLIQFQNNGVVDDSQLPKDRFSAERLKGVDSTLKIQPAKLEDSAVYLCASCPCGGFGEQCFGPGTRLTVT.

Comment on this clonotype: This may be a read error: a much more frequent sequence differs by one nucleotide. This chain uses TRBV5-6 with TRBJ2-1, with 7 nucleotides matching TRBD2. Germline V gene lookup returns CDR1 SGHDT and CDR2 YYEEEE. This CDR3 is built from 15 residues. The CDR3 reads CASSLGGGSYNEHFF. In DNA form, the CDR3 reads TGTGCCAGCAGCTTGGGCGGGGGATCCTACAATGAGCACTTCTTC. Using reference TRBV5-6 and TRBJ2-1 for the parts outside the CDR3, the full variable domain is DAGVTQSPTHLIKTRGQQVTLRCSPKSGHDTVSWYQQALGQGPQFIFQYYEEEERQRGNFPDRFSGHQFPNYSSELNVNALLLGDSALYLCASSLGGGSYNEHFFGPGTRLTVL.

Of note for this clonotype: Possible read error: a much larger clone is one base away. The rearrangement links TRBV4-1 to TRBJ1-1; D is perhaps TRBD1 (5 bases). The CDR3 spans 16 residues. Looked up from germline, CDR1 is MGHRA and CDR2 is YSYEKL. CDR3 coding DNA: TGCACCAGCAGCTGGCATCGGCCAGGGACGAACACTGAAGCTTTCTTT. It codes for CTSSWHRPGTNTEAFF.

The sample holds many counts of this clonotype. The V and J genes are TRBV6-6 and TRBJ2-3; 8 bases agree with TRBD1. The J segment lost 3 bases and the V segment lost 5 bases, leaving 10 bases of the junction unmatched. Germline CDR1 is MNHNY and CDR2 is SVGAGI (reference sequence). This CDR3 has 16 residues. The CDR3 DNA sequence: TGTGCCAGCAGTCGAAGTGGACAGGGCTTTACAGATACGCAGTATTTT. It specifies CASSRSGQGFTDTQYF.

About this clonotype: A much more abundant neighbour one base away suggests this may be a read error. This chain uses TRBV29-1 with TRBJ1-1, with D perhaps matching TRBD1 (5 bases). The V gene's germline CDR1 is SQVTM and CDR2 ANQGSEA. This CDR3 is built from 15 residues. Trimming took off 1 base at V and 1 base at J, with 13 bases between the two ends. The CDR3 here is CSVEGHRRGNTEAFF. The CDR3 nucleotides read TGCAGCGTTGAAGGGCACAGGAGGGGGAACACTGAAGCTTTCTTT. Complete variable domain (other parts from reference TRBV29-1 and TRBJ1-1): SAVISQKPSRDICQRGTSLTIQCQVDSQVTMMFWYRQQPGQSLTLIATANQGSEATYESGFVIDKFPISRPNLTFSTLTVSNMSPEDSSIYLCSVEGHRRGNTEAFFGQGTRLTVV.

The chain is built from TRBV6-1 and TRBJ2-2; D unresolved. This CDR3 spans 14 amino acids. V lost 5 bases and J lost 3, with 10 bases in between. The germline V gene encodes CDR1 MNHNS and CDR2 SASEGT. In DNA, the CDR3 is TGTGCCAGCAGTCTGCCTACCGACACCGGGGAGCTGTTTTTT. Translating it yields CASSLPTDTGELFF.

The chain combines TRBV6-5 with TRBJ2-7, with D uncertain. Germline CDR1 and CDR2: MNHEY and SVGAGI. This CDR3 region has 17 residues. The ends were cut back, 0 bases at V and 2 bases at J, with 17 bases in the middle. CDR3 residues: CASSYSGGRALPYEQYF. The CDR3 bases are TGTGCCAGCAGTTACTCTGGCGGACGGGCCCTACCCTACGAGCAGTACTTC.

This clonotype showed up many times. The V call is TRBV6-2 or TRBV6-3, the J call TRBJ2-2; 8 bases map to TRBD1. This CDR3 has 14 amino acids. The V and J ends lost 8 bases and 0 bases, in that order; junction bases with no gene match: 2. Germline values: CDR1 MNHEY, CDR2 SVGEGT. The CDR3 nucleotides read TGTGCCAGCGTGGACAGGGCGAACACCGGGGAGCTGTTTTTT. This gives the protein CASVDRANTGELFF.

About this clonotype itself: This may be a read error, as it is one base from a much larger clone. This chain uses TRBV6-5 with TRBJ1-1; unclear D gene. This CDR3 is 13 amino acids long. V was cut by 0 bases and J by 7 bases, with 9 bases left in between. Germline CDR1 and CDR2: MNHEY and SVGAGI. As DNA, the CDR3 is TGTGCCAGCAGTTACTCGAGGGCCAGTGAAGCTTTCTTT. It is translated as CASSYSRASEAFF.

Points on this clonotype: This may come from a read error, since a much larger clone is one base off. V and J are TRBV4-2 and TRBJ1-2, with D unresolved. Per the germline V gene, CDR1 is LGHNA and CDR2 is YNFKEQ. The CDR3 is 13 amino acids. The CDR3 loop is CANSQGEAKGYTF. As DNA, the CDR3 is TGTGCCAACAGCCAAGGCGAGGCTAAGGGCTACACCTTC.

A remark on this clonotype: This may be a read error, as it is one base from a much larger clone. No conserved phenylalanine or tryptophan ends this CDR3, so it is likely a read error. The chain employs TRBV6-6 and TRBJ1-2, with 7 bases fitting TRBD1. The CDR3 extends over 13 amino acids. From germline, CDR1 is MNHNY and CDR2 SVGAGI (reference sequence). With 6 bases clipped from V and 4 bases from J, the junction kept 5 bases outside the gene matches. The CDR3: CASSPGQSYGYTL. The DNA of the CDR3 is TGTGCCAGCAGCCCGGGACAGAGCTATGGCTACACCTTA.

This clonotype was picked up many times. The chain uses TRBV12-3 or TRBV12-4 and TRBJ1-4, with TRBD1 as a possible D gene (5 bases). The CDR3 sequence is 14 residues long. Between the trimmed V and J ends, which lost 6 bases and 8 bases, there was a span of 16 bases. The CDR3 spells CASRLSGTEEKLFF. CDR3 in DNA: TGTGCCAGCAGACTCTCCGGGACCGAGGAAAAACTGTTTTTT.

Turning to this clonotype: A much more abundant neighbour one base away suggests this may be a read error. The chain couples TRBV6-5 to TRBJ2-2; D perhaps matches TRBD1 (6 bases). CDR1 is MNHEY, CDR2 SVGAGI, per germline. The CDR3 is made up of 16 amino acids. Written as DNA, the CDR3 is TGTGCCGGCAGTTACTCAAGCAGGGGTCACACCGGGGAGCTGTTTTTT. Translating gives CAGSYSSRGHTGELFF.

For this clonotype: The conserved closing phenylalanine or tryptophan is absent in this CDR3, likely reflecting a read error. The CDR3 DNA reads TGCGCCAGCATCCAAGATTCCGGCCGGGCCGGGGAGCTGTTTTTA. Its protein is CASIQDSGRAGELFL. The chain is built from TRBV4-3 and TRBJ2-2; D is ambiguous. The CDR3 is 15 amino acids. Per the germline V gene, CDR1 is LGHNA and CDR2 is YSLEER.

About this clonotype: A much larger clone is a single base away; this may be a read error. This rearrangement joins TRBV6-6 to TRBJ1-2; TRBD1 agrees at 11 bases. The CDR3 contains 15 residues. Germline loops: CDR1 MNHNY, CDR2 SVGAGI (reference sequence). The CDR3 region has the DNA TGTGCCAACAGTCCCCAGGACAGGGGGCCCCATGGCTACACCTTC. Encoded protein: CANSPQDRGPHGYTF.

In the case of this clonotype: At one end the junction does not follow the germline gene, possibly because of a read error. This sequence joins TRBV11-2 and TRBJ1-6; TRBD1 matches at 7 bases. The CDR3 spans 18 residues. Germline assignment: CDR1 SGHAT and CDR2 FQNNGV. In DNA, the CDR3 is TGTGTCAGCAGCTTCTCTGGCGACAGGGCCAATACTAATTCACCCCTCCACTTT. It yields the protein CVSSFSGDRANTNSPLHF.

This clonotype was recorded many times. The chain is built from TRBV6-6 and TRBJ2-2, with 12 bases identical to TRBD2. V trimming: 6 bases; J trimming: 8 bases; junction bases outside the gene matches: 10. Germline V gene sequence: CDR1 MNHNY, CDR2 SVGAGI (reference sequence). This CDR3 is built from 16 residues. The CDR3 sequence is CASRTYPTSGSGELFF. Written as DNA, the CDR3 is TGTGCCAGCAGAACTTACCCGACTAGCGGGAGTGGGGAGCTGTTTTTT.

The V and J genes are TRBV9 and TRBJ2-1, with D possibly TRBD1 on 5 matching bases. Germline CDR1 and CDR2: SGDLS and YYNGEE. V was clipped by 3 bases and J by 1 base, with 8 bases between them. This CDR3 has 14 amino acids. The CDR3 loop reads CASSAGLSYNEQFF. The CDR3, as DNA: TGTGCCAGCAGCGCAGGGTTGTCCTACAATGAGCAGTTCTTC. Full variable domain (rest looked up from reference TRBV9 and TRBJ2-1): DSGVTQTPKHLITATGQRVTLRCSPRSGDLSVYWYQQSLDQGLQFLIQYYNGEERAKGNILERFSAQQFPDLHSELNLSSLELGDSALYFCASSAGLSYNEQFFGPGTRLTVL.

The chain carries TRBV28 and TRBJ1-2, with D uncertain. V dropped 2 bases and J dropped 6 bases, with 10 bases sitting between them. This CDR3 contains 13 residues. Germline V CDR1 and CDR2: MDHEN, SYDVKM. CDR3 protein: CASSLPRTHGYTF. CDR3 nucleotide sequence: TGTGCCAGCAGTTTACCGCGAACTCATGGCTACACCTTC.

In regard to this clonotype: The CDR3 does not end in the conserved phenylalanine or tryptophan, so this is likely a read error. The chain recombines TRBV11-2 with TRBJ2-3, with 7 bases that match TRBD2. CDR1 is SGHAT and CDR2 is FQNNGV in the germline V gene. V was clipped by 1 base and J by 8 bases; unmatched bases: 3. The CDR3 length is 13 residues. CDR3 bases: TGTGCCAGCAGCTTAGTTTGGGGGGGTACGCAGTATTAT. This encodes CASSLVWGGTQYY.

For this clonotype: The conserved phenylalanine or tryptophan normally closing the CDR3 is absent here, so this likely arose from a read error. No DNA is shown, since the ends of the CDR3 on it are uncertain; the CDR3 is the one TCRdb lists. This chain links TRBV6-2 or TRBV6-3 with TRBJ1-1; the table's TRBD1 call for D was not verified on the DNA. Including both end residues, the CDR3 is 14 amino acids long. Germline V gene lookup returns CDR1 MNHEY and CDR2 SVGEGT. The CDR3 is CASSPTGTNTEVFS.

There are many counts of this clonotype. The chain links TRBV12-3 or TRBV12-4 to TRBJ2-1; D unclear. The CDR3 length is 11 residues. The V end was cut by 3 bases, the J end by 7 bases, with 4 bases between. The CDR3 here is CASSFFNEQFF. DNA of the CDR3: TGTGCCAGCAGTTTTTTTAATGAGCAGTTCTTC.

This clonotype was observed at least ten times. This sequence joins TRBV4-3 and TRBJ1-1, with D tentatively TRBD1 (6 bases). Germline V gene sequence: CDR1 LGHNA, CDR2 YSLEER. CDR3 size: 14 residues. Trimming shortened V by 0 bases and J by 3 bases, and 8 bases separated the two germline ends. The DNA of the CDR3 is TGCGCCAGCAGCCAAGACGGACAGTACACTGAAGCTTTCTTT. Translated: CASSQDGQYTEAFF.

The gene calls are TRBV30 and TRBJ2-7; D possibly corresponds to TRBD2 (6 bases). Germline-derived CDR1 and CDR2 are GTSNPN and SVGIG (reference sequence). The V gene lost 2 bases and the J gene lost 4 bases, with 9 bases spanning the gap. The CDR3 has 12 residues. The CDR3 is CAWSRDSYEQYF. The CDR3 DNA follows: TGTGCCTGGAGTAGGGACTCATACGAGCAGTACTTC.

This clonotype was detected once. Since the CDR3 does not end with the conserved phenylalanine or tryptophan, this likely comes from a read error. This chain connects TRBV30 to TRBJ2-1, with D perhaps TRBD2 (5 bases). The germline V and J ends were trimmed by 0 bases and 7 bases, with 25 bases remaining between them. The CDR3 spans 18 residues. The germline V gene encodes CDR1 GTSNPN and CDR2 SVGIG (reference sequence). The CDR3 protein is CAWSVPIQAEGLRNEQFL. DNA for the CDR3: TGTGCCTGGAGTGTCCCCATACAAGCGGAAGGGCTCAGAAATGAGCAGTTCTTG.

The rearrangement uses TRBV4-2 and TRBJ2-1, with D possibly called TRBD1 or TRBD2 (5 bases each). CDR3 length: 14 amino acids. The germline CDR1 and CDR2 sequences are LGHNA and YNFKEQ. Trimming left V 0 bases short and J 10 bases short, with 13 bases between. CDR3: CASSQDPLRDEQFF. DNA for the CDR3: TGTGCCAGCAGCCAAGATCCCCTCAGGGACGAGCAGTTCTTC.

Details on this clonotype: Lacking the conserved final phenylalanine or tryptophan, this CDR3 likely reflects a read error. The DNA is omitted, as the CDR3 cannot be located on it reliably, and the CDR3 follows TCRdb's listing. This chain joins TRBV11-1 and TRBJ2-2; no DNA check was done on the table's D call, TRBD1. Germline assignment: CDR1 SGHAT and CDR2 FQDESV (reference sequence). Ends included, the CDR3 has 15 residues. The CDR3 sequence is CASSLWDLNTGELLL.

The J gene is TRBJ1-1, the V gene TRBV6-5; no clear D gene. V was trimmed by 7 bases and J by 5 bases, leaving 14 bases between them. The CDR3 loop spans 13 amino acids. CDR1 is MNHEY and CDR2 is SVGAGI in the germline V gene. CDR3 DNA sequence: TGTGCCAGCAACGGGCAGTTCAATACTGAAGCTTTCTTT. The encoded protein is CASNGQFNTEAFF.